Following are 17 T cell receptor beta chains from one sample sequenced in a study of blood T cells in healthy people across ages. PCR was performed a second time for about 7 to 11 cycles using a sample-barcoded 5' primer and a J-beta primer mix. TCRdb reprocessed the 5' RACE reads via MiXCR and lists one record per CDR3 protein. The profile shows about a million distinct CDR3 sequences, about 48% of them singletons. The sequenced material came from blood. The source of these receptors is a man aged 25-40 years in good health.

This CDR3 is CASSHEAAGNEQFF. CDR3 nucleotide sequence: TGCGCCAGCAGCCATGAAGCGGCGGGCAATGAGCAGTTCTTC. The gene calls are TRBV4-3 and TRBJ2-1; a possible D gene is TRBD2 (5 bases). Germline lookup yields CDR1 LGHNA and CDR2 YSLEER. The V end lost 3 bases, the J end lost 6 bases, and 12 bases lay between the germline ends. The CDR3 consists of 14 residues.

The chain couples TRBV6-4 to TRBJ2-3; D might be TRBD1 (6 bases). Germline CDR1 reads MRHNA; CDR2 reads SNTAGT. This CDR3 has 21 amino acids. Trimming took off 3 bases at V and 2 bases at J, with 30 bases between the two ends. The CDR3 loop reads CASSESIYGTPYASATDTQYF. CDR3 in DNA: TGTGCCAGCAGTGAATCGATTTACGGGACACCATATGCATCCGCCACAGATACGCAGTATTTT.

This clonotype was seen a few times. The CDR3 DNA sequence: TGCGCCAGCAGCCAAGAACCAGGGGGCTACGAGCAGTACTTC. It specifies CASSQEPGGYEQYF. The gene calls are TRBV4-1 and TRBJ2-7; 7 bases are shared with TRBD1. Germline CDR1 and CDR2: MGHRA and YSYEKL. This CDR3 region has 14 residues. Trimming at V came to 0 bases and at J to 3 bases, leaving 2 bases not matched to a gene.

This clonotype was observed a handful of times. The chain couples TRBV20-1 to TRBJ2-5; TRBD1 matches at 7 bases. CDR1 is DFQATT, CDR2 SNEGSKA, per germline (reference sequence). CDR3 length: 15 amino acids. J lost 5 bases, V lost 0 bases, and 9 bases had no gene match. Here the CDR3 DNA reads TGCAGTGCTAGAGATTTAAGGGGGCGATATGAGACCCAGTACTTC. It codes for CSARDLRGRYETQYF.

The chain joins TRBV27 to TRBJ1-2; 7 nucleotides agree with TRBD1. Germline CDR1 and CDR2: MNHEY and SMNVEV (reference sequence). The CDR3 spans 13 residues. V lost 8 bases to trimming and J lost 1 base; unmatched junction nucleotides: 4. The CDR3 region has the DNA TGTGCCAGCTCGGGACAGAATAACTATGGCTACACCTTC. Translated: CASSGQNNYGYTF.

The CDR3 sequence: CASSPGQGAQVSLHF. CDR3 DNA sequence: TGTGCCAGCAGCCCAGGACAGGGGGCCCAGGTATCCCTCCACTTT. The chain uses TRBV12-3 or TRBV12-4 and TRBJ1-6; TRBD1 aligns across 11 bases. This CDR3 has 15 residues. With V trimmed by 6 bases and J by 14 bases, 12 bases remained unmatched.

Many counts were recorded for this clonotype. V usage is TRBV12-3 or TRBV12-4 and J usage is TRBJ1-2; TRBD1 agrees at 8 bases. This CDR3 has 13 residues. Losses at the gene ends were 6 bases for V and 8 bases for J; bases not matched to a gene: 8. In DNA, the CDR3 is TGTGCCAGCAGGATGAGACAGGGGAGCGGCTACACCTTC. It codes for CASRMRQGSGYTF.

This clonotype occurred a few times. The chain combines TRBV10-3 with TRBJ2-5; 10 nucleotides line up with TRBD2. Germline CDR1 is ENHRY and CDR2 is SYGVKD. The CDR3 totals 16 residues. Trimming took 3 bases from V and 1 from J; bases not matched to a gene: 5. The CDR3 is CAISDVASGGQETQYF. The DNA of the CDR3 is TGTGCCATCAGTGACGTTGCTAGCGGGGGCCAAGAGACCCAGTACTTC.

The gene calls are TRBV4-3 and TRBJ1-5; D may be TRBD1 (6 bases). The CDR3 loop spans 15 amino acids. Germline assignment: CDR1 LGHNA and CDR2 YSLEER. The germline V and J ends were trimmed by 0 bases and 6 bases, with 12 bases remaining between them. CDR3 coding DNA: TGCGCCAGCAGCCAAGACAGGGGTGGGCGTCAGCCCCAGCATTTT. It yields the protein CASSQDRGGRQPQHF.

V usage is TRBV15 and J usage is TRBJ2-3; 13 bases match TRBD2. This CDR3 contains 16 residues. The V gene's germline CDR1 is LNHNV and CDR2 YYDKDF (reference sequence). The V gene end was trimmed by 6 bases and the J gene end by 10 bases; junction bases not matched to a gene: 13. The CDR3 DNA sequence: TGTGCCACCAGTAAGAGGACTAGCGGGGGCTTCGATGCGCAGTATTTT. Translated, it gives CATSKRTSGGFDAQYF.

This chain links TRBV4-3 with TRBJ2-2; no definite D call. Trimming removed 1 base from V and 5 bases from J, with 11 bases in between. Germline loops: CDR1 LGHNA, CDR2 YSLEER. The CDR3 runs 15 residues. The CDR3 DNA reads as TGCGCCAGCAGCCAAGGTGAAGGGTGGACCGGGGAGCTGTTTTTT. This translates into CASSQGEGWTGELFF.

This clonotype was recorded once. The chain links TRBV6-5 to TRBJ2-2; no reliable D call. Trimming shortened V by 0 bases and J by 1 base, and 6 bases separated the two germline ends. This CDR3 region has 15 residues. In germline, CDR1 is MNHEY, CDR2 SVGAGI. In DNA form, the CDR3 reads TGTGCCAGCAGTTACTCAGGGCAGAACACCGGGGAGCTGTTTTTT. This translates into CASSYSGQNTGELFF.

This clonotype was observed a handful of times. The chain links TRBV7-2 to TRBJ2-5, with D unresolved. The germline V gene encodes CDR1 SGHTA and CDR2 FQGNSA. V lost 5 bases to trimming and J lost 5 bases, with 12 bases between them. The CDR3 contains 13 residues. CDR3 protein: CASSLPPDETQYF. CDR3 nucleotides: TGTGCCAGCAGCCTCCCCCCCGATGAGACCCAGTACTTC. Filled out from reference TRBV7-2 and TRBJ2-5, the complete variable domain reads GAGVSQSPSNKVTEKGKDVELRCDPISGHTALYWYRQSLGQGLEFLIYFQGNSAPDKSGLPSDRFSAERTGGSVSTLTIQRTQQEDSAVYLCASSLPPDETQYFGPGTRLLVL.

This clonotype occurred once. The rearrangement uses TRBV9 and TRBJ2-5; TRBD2 might be the D (6 bases). The CDR3 runs 15 residues. V was pared by 0 bases and J by 2 bases, with 11 bases between. In germline, CDR1 is SGDLS, CDR2 YYNGEE. CDR3 nucleotides: TGTGCCAGCAGCGTAGACTTGGCGGGGCAAGAGACCCAGTACTTC. Translated: CASSVDLAGQETQYF. Filled out from reference TRBV9 and TRBJ2-5, the complete variable domain reads DSGVTQTPKHLITATGQRVTLRCSPRSGDLSVYWYQQSLDQGLQFLIQYYNGEERAKGNILERFSAQQFPDLHSELNLSSLELGDSALYFCASSVDLAGQETQYFGPGTRLLVL.

The chain's CDR3 is CASKRTGEEKLFF. For the CDR3, the DNA is TGTGCCAGCAAACGGACAGGGGAGGAAAAACTGTTTTTT. The gene calls are TRBV25-1 and TRBJ1-4, with 9 bases aligning to TRBD1. The J segment lost 8 bases and the V segment lost 7 bases, leaving 5 bases of the junction unmatched. Per germline, CDR1 MGHDK and CDR2 SYGVNS. This CDR3 is 13 amino acids long.

The chain carries TRBV7-9 and TRBJ2-7, with D perhaps matching TRBD1 (6 bases). Germline V gene sequence: CDR1 SEHNR, CDR2 FQNEAQ (reference sequence). The ends were cut back, 4 bases at V and 2 bases at J, with 15 bases in the middle. The CDR3 has 15 residues. CDR3 protein: CASSSAGVSAYEQYF. In nucleotides, the CDR3 is TGTGCCAGCAGCTCAGCAGGGGTTTCTGCCTACGAGCAGTACTTC.

In this sample, this clonotype turned up a few times. The chain has TRBV5-1 and TRBJ2-1; D tentatively fits TRBD1 or TRBD2 (5 bases each). The CDR3 is 16 residues long. The germline V and J ends were trimmed by 1 base and 4 bases, with 15 bases remaining between them. Germline CDR1 is SGHRS and CDR2 is YFSETQ. The CDR3: CASSLMAGAVYNEQFF. The DNA for the CDR3 is TGCGCCAGCAGCTTGATGGCCGGGGCAGTTTACAATGAGCAGTTCTTC.